This T cell receptor beta chain was captured by sequencing in a study of molecular identifiers for immune sequencing clone quantification. Comment on this clonotype: The target antigen is unknown. A clone one base away is much larger, so this may be a read error.

The CDR3 runs to 16 residues. Germline lookup yields CDR1 MDHEN and CDR2 SYDVKM. Naive CD8 libraries came from approximately 20,000 to 1,000,000 sorted cells with 10%, 30% or 50% RNA. Methods described previously were used for bulk TCR libraries, and listed TCR primers were applied. MiXCR was run by TCRdb on the PCR reads, yielding one entry per CDR3 protein. The table includes some 320,000 distinct CDR3 sequences, about 21% detected once. Overall study results and limits: Spiked Jurkat TCR RNA equivalent to one cell was reportedly detectable in about a million naive cells.

The V gene is TRBV28, the J gene TRBJ2-6, with TRBD1 matching over 9 bases. This clonotype was sampled from a human donor in good health. Some libraries in this study had Jurkat cell RNA spiked in. The sample comprised naive CD8+ T cells from blood, with Jurkat cell RNA spiked in. This sample's subset: FACS-sorted CD8+CD4-CCR7+CD45RA+ naive T cells. CDR3 loop: CASSERARTGATVLTF. DNA of the CDR3: TGTGCCAGCAGTGAGCGGGCCCGGACAGGGGCCACCGTCCTGACTTTC.